Below are 8 T cell receptor beta chains sequenced from a single sample in a study of OX40 agonist ivuxolimab in advanced cancers. The table came from immunoSEQ multiplex PCR; TCRdb's copy has only in-frame clones and leaves some out. The sample lists about 48,000 clones, 70% to 85% occurring once. Specimen: CD4+ or CD8+ T cells sorted from blood, collected in a trial of the OX40 agonist ivuxolimab. These receptors came from an adult with an advanced solid tumor such as melanoma, head and neck, liver or kidney cancer.

The chain couples TRBV28 to TRBJ1-6; 9 bases are shared with TRBD1. With V trimmed by 4 bases and J by 4 bases, 5 bases remained unmatched. This CDR3 contains 16 residues. Germline V gene lookup returns CDR1 MDHEN and CDR2 SYDVKM. The CDR3 nucleotides are TGTGCCAGCAGTTCCGTAGGGACAGGGTATAATTCACCCCTCCACTTT. This encodes CASSSVGTGYNSPLHF.

The sample holds a few counts of this clone. The V call is TRBV10-3, the J call TRBJ2-2; 13 positions match TRBD2. This CDR3 comprises 17 residues. Germline V gene data show CDR1 as ENHRY and CDR2 as SYGVKD. V was pared by 8 bases and J by 9 bases, with 15 bases of the junction left unmatched. Here the CDR3 reads CAIGQGARLAGGWELFF. CDR3 nucleotides: TGTGCCATCGGACAGGGGGCGAGACTAGCGGGAGGTTGGGAGCTGTTTTTT.

This clone was found a few times. CDR3 DNA sequence: TGTGCCAGCTCACCAACAGCAGGGATTAATGAAAAACTGTTTTTT. Translation: CASSPTAGINEKLFF. The rearrangement links TRBV18 to TRBJ1-4; weak D call: TRBD1 (5 bases). The germline gives CDR1 KGHSH, CDR2 LQKENI. The ends were cut back, 2 bases at V and 4 bases at J, with 11 bases in the middle. The CDR3 is 15 amino acids.

V is TRBV4-1 and J is TRBJ2-1; TRBD2 matches 12 bases. This CDR3 is built from 16 residues. CDR1 and CDR2 from the germline V gene are MGHRA and YSYEKL. V shed 4 bases and J 4 bases; nucleotides not matched to a gene: 5. Here the CDR3 DNA reads TGCGCCAGCAGCCCCACTGGACTAGCGGGGTACAATGAGCAGTTCTTC. Its translation is CASSPTGLAGYNEQFF.

The chain has TRBV27 and TRBJ2-4, with 12 bases aligning to TRBD2. The ends lost 6 bases at V and 3 bases at J; junction bases unmatched: 3. CDR3 length: 15 residues. Germline V gives CDR1 MNHEY, CDR2 SMNVEV (reference sequence). Here the CDR3 DNA reads TGTGCCAGCAGCTCACTAGCGGGGGGCAAAAACATTCAGTACTTC. This gives the protein CASSSLAGGKNIQYF.

The chain links TRBV2 to TRBJ1-1; 7 bases fit TRBD1. The CDR3 is 13 amino acids. Germline V lookup: CDR1 SNHLY, CDR2 FYNNEI. V lost 9 bases to trimming and J lost 0 bases; unmatched junction nucleotides: 4. Written as DNA, the CDR3 is TGTGCCAGTGACCAGGGGGTGAACACTGAAGCTTTCTTT. Translating gives CASDQGVNTEAFF.

V gene TRBV21-1 combines with J gene TRBJ1-5. TRBV21-1 counts as a pseudogene. This CDR3 region has 17 residues. CDR3 protein: CASSSAPPGVGNQPQHF. CDR3 DNA: TGTGCCAGCAGCTCGGCCCCCCCCGGGGTAGGGAATCAGCCCCAGCATTTT.

The chain carries TRBV30 and TRBJ2-7; 8 bases line up with TRBD2. Trimming removed 8 bases from V and 5 bases from J; junction bases left unmatched: 2. The CDR3 is 10 residues long. CDR1 and CDR2 (germline): GTSNPN, SVGIG (reference sequence). The CDR3 reads CAGGGNEQYF. In DNA form, the CDR3 reads TGTGCCGGCGGGGGGAACGAGCAGTACTTC.